This paragraph covers one TCR beta chain sequence. Its antigen is still unknown. Scientists ran DNA taken from cultured CD4+ T cells through the Oncomine TCR Beta short-read assay for sequencing. TCRdb called the PCR reads again in MiXCR, with one record for every CDR3 protein. The sample contains around 15,000 distinct CDR3 sequences, 20% to 25% of which appear only once. This entry comes from a study of vaccination and CD4 T cells after COVID-19. Stated treatment: roughly 11-day PBMC culture with coronavirus spike peptide pools or control peptides (ViraFEST assay). Trimming left V 3 bases short and J 4 bases short, with 12 bases between. CDR1 is MGHDK, CDR2 SYGVNS, per germline. The CDR3 is 15 amino acids.

This TCR derives from a human donor who received a COVID-19 vaccine. This chain links TRBV25-1 with TRBJ1-4, with D perhaps matching TRBD1 (6 bases). The sequencing here drew on CD4+ T cells from blood, cultured in vitro, taken before SARS-CoV-2 vaccination. CDR3 sequence: CASSERQAINEKLFF. CDR3 in DNA: TGTGCCAGCAGTGAGAGACAGGCCATTAATGAAAAACTGTTTTTT.